The 22 T cell receptor beta chains below all came from one sample that was sequenced in a study of T cells in Graves' hyperthyroidism and ophthalmopathy. Amplified TCR beta CDR3 regions derived from RNA transcripts. With the HTBI primer set, the TCR CDR3 went through a first round of RT-PCR. From the multiplex PCR reads, TCRdb called clonotypes with MiXCR, one entry per CDR3 protein. The sample carries about 250,000 distinct CDR3 sequences, 22% recorded once. Material for sequencing was blood. The source of these receptors is a man younger than 45 with Graves' ophthalmopathy.

The rearrangement joins TRBV30 to TRBJ2-2; TRBD1 or TRBD2 may be the D gene (5 bases each). The germline V gene encodes CDR1 GTSNPN and CDR2 SVGIG (reference sequence). The CDR3 contains 19 residues. Trimming took off 4 bases at V and 4 bases at J, with 28 bases between the two ends. The CDR3 DNA is TGTGCCTGGATCGCCTCCGGGACCGTCCATCCTCATGGCACCGGGGAGCTGTTTTTT. Translated: CAWIASGTVHPHGTGELFF.

This clonotype was seen a few times. The gene calls are TRBV9 and TRBJ1-2, with D uncertain. This CDR3 spans 16 amino acids. The V end was cut by 3 bases, the J end by 1 base, with 16 bases between. Germline assignment: CDR1 SGDLS and CDR2 YYNGEE. The CDR3 is CASSGSATAVNYGYTF. The CDR3 DNA follows: TGTGCCAGCAGCGGCTCTGCTACAGCTGTTAACTATGGCTACACCTTC.

The rearrangement joins TRBV19 to TRBJ1-1; 7 bases line up with TRBD1. Germline V gene lookup returns CDR1 LNHDA and CDR2 SQIVND (reference sequence). This CDR3 has 15 amino acids. V lost 2 bases to trimming and J lost 3 bases; unmatched junction nucleotides: 6. CDR3 bases: TGTGCCAGTAGTATAAGAAGGCAGGGGGACACTGAAGCTTTCTTT. It encodes CASSIRRQGDTEAFF.

CDR3 nucleotides: TGTGCCAGCAGTAGTGGGGGCGCGTCGAGGACCCAGTACTTC. Translating gives CASSSGGASRTQYF. The chain joins TRBV28 to TRBJ2-5; a weak D match, TRBD1 (6 bases). Per the germline V gene, CDR1 is MDHEN and CDR2 is SYDVKM. The CDR3 loop spans 14 amino acids. The V and J ends lost 5 bases and 7 bases respectively, with 17 bases between them.

In this sample, this clonotype turned up a few times. The rearrangement joins TRBV14 to TRBJ2-7, with TRBD2 matching over 9 bases. This CDR3 has 14 residues. CDR1 is SGHDN, CDR2 FVKESK, per germline. After removal of 4 bases from V and 7 bases from J, the junction contained 8 bases not matched to a gene. CDR3 sequence (DNA): TGTGCCAGCAGCCTTAGCGGGAGATTGTGGGAGCAGTACTTC. This sequence encodes CASSLSGRLWEQYF.

V and J are TRBV30 and TRBJ1-5, with no clear D. This CDR3 is 14 amino acids long. V was cut by 0 bases and J by 2 bases, with 8 bases left in between. Germline-derived CDR1 and CDR2 are GTSNPN and SVGIG (reference sequence). The CDR3 protein is CAWSVFLGNQPQHF. The CDR3 DNA reads TGTGCCTGGAGTGTGTTCCTTGGCAATCAGCCCCAGCATTTT. Combining the CDR3 with reference TRBV30 and TRBJ1-5 gives the whole variable domain SQTIHQWPATLVQPVGSPLSLECTVEGTSNPNLYWYRQAAGRGLQLLFYSVGIGQISSEVPQNLSASRPQDRQFILSSKKLLLSDSGFYLCAWSVFLGNQPQHFGDGTRLSIL.

This clonotype turned up a few times. V gene TRBV5-1 combines with J gene TRBJ2-7; 10 bases are a match to TRBD1. V gave up 4 bases and J gave up 3 bases; unmatched junction bases: 7. The germline V gene has CDR1 SGHRS and CDR2 YFSETQ. The CDR3 is made up of 15 amino acids. The CDR3 protein is CASSQGQGTFYEQYF. In DNA, the CDR3 is TGCGCCAGCAGCCAGGGACAGGGGACCTTCTACGAGCAGTACTTC.

This clonotype was detected many times. For the CDR3, the DNA is TGTGCCAGCAGTTACTCCCCATATAGCGGGGGGCCTAGCACAGATACGCAGTATTTT. Translated, it gives CASSYSPYSGGPSTDTQYF. This chain joins TRBV6-2 or TRBV6-3 and TRBJ2-3, with TRBD2 identical over 10 bases. V shed 0 bases and J 0 bases; nucleotides not matched to a gene: 9. This CDR3 is built from 19 residues. The germline V gene encodes CDR1 MNHEY and CDR2 SVGEGT.

The V gene is TRBV2, the J gene TRBJ1-6; 8 bases fit TRBD1. Germline V lookup: CDR1 SNHLY, CDR2 FYNNEI. Trimming removed 6 bases from V and 7 bases from J; junction bases left unmatched: 8. This CDR3 is built from 15 residues. CDR3: CASRIRDRRNSPLHF. CDR3 DNA: TGTGCCAGCAGAATCCGGGACAGGCGGAATTCACCCCTCCACTTT.

The chain carries TRBV10-3 and TRBJ2-7; 8 nucleotides align to TRBD2. The germline V gene encodes CDR1 ENHRY and CDR2 SYGVKD. The V and J ends lost 6 bases and 0 bases, in that order; junction bases with no gene match: 4. The CDR3 sequence is 14 residues long. The CDR3 region has the DNA TGTGCCATCAGCACTAGCGGATACTCCTACGAGCAGTACTTC. Translating it yields CAISTSGYSYEQYF.

This clonotype has only one observation. The V and J genes are TRBV5-1 and TRBJ2-7; 8 positions match TRBD1. Germline V gene lookup returns CDR1 SGHRS and CDR2 YFSETQ. With V trimmed by 3 bases and J by 0 bases, 14 bases remained unmatched. CDR3 length: 18 residues. The CDR3 coding sequence is TGCGCCAGCAGCTCCAAAATGTGGACAGGGTTGATCTCCTACGAGCAGTACTTC. Amino acid sequence: CASSSKMWTGLISYEQYF.

This clonotype was seen more than once but under ten times. The CDR3 DNA reads as TGTGCCAGCAGTTCCGCCTCCGCGGGAGGCCCCCACGAGCAGTACTTC. This gives the protein CASSSASAGGPHEQYF. The chain has TRBV27 and TRBJ2-7, with 8 bases fitting TRBD2. Unmatched junction bases numbered 13, after V lost 4 bases and J lost 5 bases. Germline CDR1 reads MNHEY; CDR2 reads SMNVEV (reference sequence). The CDR3 length is 16 residues.

The gene calls are TRBV7-3 and TRBJ2-3; 8 positions match TRBD2. Germline-derived CDR1 and CDR2 are SGHTA and FQGTGA. The CDR3 consists of 14 residues. V lost 0 bases and J lost 5; bases outside the gene matches: 1. The CDR3 DNA reads TGTGCCAGCAGCTTAACTAGCGGGATAGATACGCAGTATTTT. This sequence encodes CASSLTSGIDTQYF. The full variable domain, in which reference TRBV7-3 and TRBJ2-3 provide the parts outside the CDR3, is GAGVSQTPSNKVTEKGKYVELRCDPISGHTALYWYRQSLGQGPEFLIYFQGTGAADDSGLPNDRFFAVRPEGSVSTLKIQRTERGDSAVYLCASSLTSGIDTQYFGPGTRLTVL.

In this sample, this clonotype turned up many times. The gene calls are TRBV3-1 and TRBJ2-7; D ambiguous. The V end lost 4 bases, the J end lost 1 base, and 11 bases lay between the germline ends. The V gene's germline CDR1 is LGHDT and CDR2 YNNKEL (reference sequence). The CDR3 consists of 14 residues. The CDR3 nucleotides read TGTGCCAGCAGCCTTATGGTACTATCCTACGAGCAGTACTTC. Translating gives CASSLMVLSYEQYF.

Ten or more counts support this clonotype. The chain uses TRBV30 and TRBJ1-5; no firm D call. V was clipped by 2 bases and J by 2 bases, with 7 bases between them. From germline, CDR1 is GTSNPN and CDR2 SVGIG (reference sequence). This CDR3 has 13 residues. CDR3 sequence (DNA): TGTGCCTGGAGTTTGAGTGGCAATCAGCCCCAGCATTTT. Translation: CAWSLSGNQPQHF. Filled out from reference TRBV30 and TRBJ1-5, the complete variable domain reads SQTIHQWPATLVQPVGSPLSLECTVEGTSNPNLYWYRQAAGRGLQLLFYSVGIGQISSEVPQNLSASRPQDRQFILSSKKLLLSDSGFYLCAWSLSGNQPQHFGDGTRLSIL.

This clonotype was detected only a few times. The chain combines TRBV12-3 or TRBV12-4 with TRBJ2-1; 14 nucleotides agree with TRBD2. This CDR3 spans 18 amino acids. The ends lost 6 bases at V and 7 bases at J; junction bases unmatched: 14. In DNA, the CDR3 is TGTGCCAGCAGACCGGGACTAGCGGGAGTCGGGATATTGAATGAGCAGTTCTTC. This translates into CASRPGLAGVGILNEQFF.

This clonotype was found a few times. The V and J genes are TRBV28 and TRBJ1-4; no clear D. Trimming removed 9 bases from V and 6 bases from J, with 5 bases in between. The CDR3 extends over 10 amino acids. Germline-derived CDR1 and CDR2 are MDHEN and SYDVKM. The CDR3 loop reads CASGHEKLFF. For the CDR3, the DNA is TGTGCCAGTGGGCATGAAAAACTGTTTTTT.

V gene TRBV5-1 combines with J gene TRBJ2-1; the match to TRBD1 covers 9 bases. Germline V gene sequence: CDR1 SGHRS, CDR2 YFSETQ. Trimming at V came to 5 bases and at J to 6 bases, leaving 12 bases not matched to a gene. The CDR3 sequence is 16 residues long. The CDR3 sequence: CASSKEQGARSNEQFF. The CDR3 DNA reads as TGCGCCAGCAGTAAAGAACAGGGGGCGCGGTCCAATGAGCAGTTCTTC.

The CDR3 DNA is TGTGCCAGCAGTTACTCTGGTTTCCTAGCGGAGGACAATGAGCAGTTCTTC. Encoded protein: CASSYSGFLAEDNEQFF. The chain has TRBV6-5 and TRBJ2-1; the match to TRBD2 covers 7 bases. The germline CDR1 and CDR2 sequences are MNHEY and SVGAGI. There are 17 residues in the CDR3. Trimming took 0 bases from V and 5 from J; bases not matched to a gene: 10.

In this sample, this clonotype turned up many times. The chain has TRBV12-3 or TRBV12-4 and TRBJ2-1, with D perhaps matching TRBD2 (6 bases). The CDR3 covers 15 residues. The germline V and J ends were trimmed by 5 bases and 5 bases, with 16 bases remaining between them. The CDR3 DNA reads TGTGCCAGCAGTCCTGGGGCGGGAAGCCACAATGAGCAGTTCTTC. Amino acids: CASSPGAGSHNEQFF.

This clonotype was counted between two and nine times. The chain has TRBV7-9 and TRBJ2-7, with unresolved D. CDR1 is SEHNR and CDR2 is FQNEAQ in the germline V gene (reference sequence). V was clipped by 8 bases and J by 4 bases, with 12 bases between them. The CDR3 length is 12 residues. CDR3 sequence reads: CASSTTEYEQYF. In DNA, the CDR3 is TGTGCCAGCTCTACCACGGAATACGAGCAGTACTTC.

The chain joins TRBV18 to TRBJ2-7, with D hard to call. Germline CDR1 is KGHSH and CDR2 is LQKENI. Trimming cost V 2 bases and J 3 bases, with 8 bases left between them. The CDR3 contains 13 residues. CDR3 in DNA: TGTGCCAGCTCACCAAAAGCTCACTACGAGCAGTACTTC. As protein: CASSPKAHYEQYF.